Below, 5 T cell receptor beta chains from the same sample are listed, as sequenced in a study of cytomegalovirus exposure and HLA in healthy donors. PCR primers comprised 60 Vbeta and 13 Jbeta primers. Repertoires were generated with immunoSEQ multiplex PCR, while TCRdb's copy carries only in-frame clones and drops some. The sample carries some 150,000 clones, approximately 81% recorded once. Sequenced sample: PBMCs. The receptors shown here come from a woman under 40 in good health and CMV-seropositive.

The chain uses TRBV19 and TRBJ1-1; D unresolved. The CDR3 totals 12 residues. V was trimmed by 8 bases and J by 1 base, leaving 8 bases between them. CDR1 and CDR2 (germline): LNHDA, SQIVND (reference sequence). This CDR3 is CASQIANTEAFF. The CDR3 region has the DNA TGTGCCAGTCAGATCGCGAACACTGAAGCTTTCTTT.

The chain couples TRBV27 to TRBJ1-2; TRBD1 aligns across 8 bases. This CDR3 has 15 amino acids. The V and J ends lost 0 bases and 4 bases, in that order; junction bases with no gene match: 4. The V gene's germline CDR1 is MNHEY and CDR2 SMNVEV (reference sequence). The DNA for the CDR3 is TGTGCCAGCAGTTTATCGTTGGGGACAGGCTATGGCTACACCTTC. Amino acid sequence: CASSLSLGTGYGYTF.

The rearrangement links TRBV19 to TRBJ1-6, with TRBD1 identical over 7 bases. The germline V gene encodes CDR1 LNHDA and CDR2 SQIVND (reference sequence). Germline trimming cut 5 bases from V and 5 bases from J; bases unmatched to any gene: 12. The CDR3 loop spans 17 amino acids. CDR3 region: CASSFRQGLDDNSPLHF. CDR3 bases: TGTGCCAGTAGTTTTCGACAGGGACTCGACGATAATTCACCCCTCCACTTT. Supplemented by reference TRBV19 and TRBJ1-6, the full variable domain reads DGGITQSPKYLFRKEGQNVTLSCEQNLNHDAMYWYRQDPGQGLRLIYYSQIVNDFQKGDIAEGYSVSREKKESFPLTVTSAQKNPTAFYLCASSFRQGLDDNSPLHFGNGTRLTVT.

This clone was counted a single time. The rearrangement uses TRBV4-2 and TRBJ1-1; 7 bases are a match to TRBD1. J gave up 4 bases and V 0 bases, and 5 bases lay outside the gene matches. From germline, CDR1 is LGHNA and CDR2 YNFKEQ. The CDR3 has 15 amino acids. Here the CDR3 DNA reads TGTGCCAGCAGCCAAGATCTGGCAGGGGGCACTGAAGCTTTCTTT. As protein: CASSQDLAGGTEAFF.

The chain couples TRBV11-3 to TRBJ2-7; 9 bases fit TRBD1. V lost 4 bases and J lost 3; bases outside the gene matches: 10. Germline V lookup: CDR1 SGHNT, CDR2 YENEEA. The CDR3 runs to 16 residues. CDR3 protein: CASSSNPGQGIYEQYF. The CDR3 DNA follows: TGTGCCAGCAGCTCAAACCCGGGACAGGGTATCTACGAGCAGTACTTC.